This T cell receptor beta chain comes out of a study of T cell changes during pregnancy in multiple sclerosis (dated by TCRdb to the late 2010s). For context, the study as a whole: Changes in the T cell repertoire over the course of pregnancy were examined in this study in women with multiple sclerosis.

The library came from the immunoSEQ multiplex PCR assay. TCRdb's version of the immuneACCESS table is confined to in-frame rearrangements and falls short of the full clone set. An unresolved V gene accounts for under half of the shortfall where checked; the remainder is of unknown origin. The sample includes about 45,000 clones, with approximately 96% observed a single time. About 0.9% of the sample lies in the top ten. In the case of this clone: The antigen it recognizes is unknown. Per-nucleotide qualities are absent, and no much larger clonotype sits a single base away.

Trimming takes 2 bases off V and 2 bases off J; junction bases not matched to a gene: 2. CDR1 and CDR2 (MNHEY, SVGAGI) derive from the germline V gene. Its CDR3 holds 15 amino acids, cysteine through phenylalanine. Just CDR3 DNA is preserved here, 45 bases in frame from base 1. Recombination linked TRBV6-5 to TRBJ2-1, with 8 bases in between that match TRBD2. This clonotype originated in a female donor with multiple sclerosis, enrolled in a pregnancy study. Sequenced here: peripheral blood, sampled in the second trimester of pregnancy. The nucleotide sequence reads TGTGCCAGCAGTTACGCGGGAGGCGCCTACAATGAGCAGTTCTTC. Translated, this gives CASSYAGGAYNEQFF.